This T cell receptor beta chain was retrieved from a study of PD-1 blockade in classical Hodgkin lymphoma. Study outcomes and limitations: Patients newly diagnosed and complete responders had comparable baseline diversity.

Measured with immunoSEQ multiplex PCR; TCRdb has only the in-frame clones, and not every one. The sample consists of around 60,000 clones, approximately 90% of them appearing once. The time point here: cycle 4 day 1 (C4D1), after more than five weeks of nivolumab. All the patients suffered relapse after autologous stem cell transplantation, and brentuximab vedotin exposure differed. The germline V and J ends were trimmed by 2 bases and 4 bases, with 5 bases remaining between them. Germline CDR1 reads MNHEY; CDR2 reads SVGAGI. CDR3 length: 13 residues. Note on this clone: Its target is unknown.

The material was peripheral blood mononuclear cells (PBMCs), obtained before the fourth cycle of nivolumab. The receptor was derived from a human donor with classical Hodgkin lymphoma. This rearrangement joins TRBV6-5 to TRBJ2-2; D ambiguous. DNA for the CDR3: TGTGCCAGCAGTTACCCCGGCACCGGGGAGCTGTTTTTT. It is translated as CASSYPGTGELFF.